These 15 T cell receptor beta chains were sequenced from one sample in a study of blood T cell repertoires in COVID-19 (dated by TCRdb to the early 2020s). The library was obtained by the immunoSEQ multiplex PCR assay. TCRdb carries this immuneACCESS record with in-frame sequences only. Its versions omit some clonotypes, under half of them owing to an unresolved V gene in the studies checked, with the rest unexplained. Counted in this sample were hundreds of thousands of clones; around 89% of them appeared once. Around 3% of the sample rests with the top ten. The sequenced sample consisted of peripheral blood. The receptor source for this set is a woman in her 30s with COVID-19, enrolled during active disease.

The rearrangement uses TRBV5-1 and TRBJ1-1, with 7 bases lining up with TRBD1. The CDR3 totals 16 residues. Germline assignment: CDR1 SGHRS and CDR2 YFSETQ. Unmatched junction bases numbered 9, after V lost 4 bases and J lost 0 bases. For the CDR3, the DNA is TGCGCCAGCAGCCCAGACAGGGTTGCGGTGAACACTGAAGCTTTCTTT. This translates into CASSPDRVAVNTEAFF. Full variable domain (missing parts from reference TRBV5-1 and TRBJ1-1): KAGVTQTPRYLIKTRGQQVTLSCSPISGHRSVSWYQQTPGQGLQFLFEYFSETQRNKGNFPGRFSGRQFSNSRSEMNVSTLELGDSALYLCASSPDRVAVNTEAFFGQGTRLTVV.

This chain joins TRBV3-1 (or the pseudogene TRBV3-2) and TRBJ2-5, with TRBD2 identical over 12 bases. This CDR3 has 21 amino acids. The V gene's germline CDR1 is LGHDT and CDR2 YNNKEL (reference sequence). With V trimmed by 0 bases and J by 4 bases, 18 bases remained unmatched. Here the CDR3 DNA reads TGTGCCAGCAGCCAAGAAACCTCACCTGGGCTAGCGGGAGGGCCGCGAGAGACCCAGTACTTC. Encoded protein: CASSQETSPGLAGGPRETQYF.

The chain combines TRBV7-2 with TRBJ2-3, with no clear D. Trimming shortened V by 2 bases and J by 0 bases, and 9 bases separated the two germline ends. Germline loops: CDR1 SGHTA, CDR2 FQGNSA. The CDR3 sequence is 15 residues long. CDR3 sequence: CASSLFHSSTDTQYF. The CDR3 DNA is TGTGCCAGCAGCTTATTCCACTCCAGCACAGATACGCAGTATTTT.

The chain joins TRBV6-5 to TRBJ1-1, with D possibly being TRBD1 (6 bases). Germline CDR1 MNHEY, CDR2 SVGAGI. The CDR3 sequence is 15 residues long. Trimming stripped 8 bases from V and 0 bases from J, with 16 bases between. For the CDR3, the DNA is TGTGCCAGCCGGCCCGGGGACACCATGAACACTGAAGCTTTCTTT. Amino acids: CASRPGDTMNTEAFF.

This chain joins TRBV5-1 and TRBJ2-5, with D possibly being TRBD1 (6 bases). This CDR3 contains 14 residues. Trimming stripped 2 bases from V and 2 bases from J, with 10 bases between. Germline V gives CDR1 SGHRS, CDR2 YFSETQ. The CDR3 sequence is CASSLGQTQETQYF. The CDR3 DNA reads as TGCGCCAGCAGCTTAGGACAGACACAAGAGACCCAGTACTTC.

The V call is TRBV5-5, the J call TRBJ2-7, with unresolved D. This CDR3 contains 12 residues. Germline CDR1 and CDR2: SGHKS and YYEKEE (reference sequence). V was cut by 0 bases and J by 4 bases, with 5 bases left in between. For the CDR3, the DNA is TGTGCCAGCAGCTTGGAACAGTACGAGCAGTACTTC. It encodes CASSLEQYEQYF.

This clone has just one count. Germline is not matched at one junction end, which may reflect a read error. The gene calls are TRBV7-9 and TRBJ1-6; TRBD1 aligns across 9 bases. CDR3 size: 11 residues. Germline V lookup: CDR1 SEHNR, CDR2 FQNEAQ (reference sequence). The CDR3 DNA follows: TGTGCCAGCAGCTCCGGGGACAGGGTTGACTTT. Translating gives CASSSGDRVDF.

The chain is built from TRBV19 and TRBJ2-7; D uncertain. Trimming shortened V by 4 bases and J by 2 bases, and 15 bases separated the two germline ends. The CDR3 spans 15 residues. The germline CDR1 and CDR2 sequences are LNHDA and SQIVND (reference sequence). The CDR3 nucleotides are TGTGCCAGTAGTAACTCTTTGCCCCCCACCTACGAGCAGTACTTC. This sequence encodes CASSNSLPPTYEQYF.

This chain uses TRBV4-1 with TRBJ2-1; TRBD1 matches 7 bases. From germline, CDR1 is MGHRA and CDR2 YSYEKL. J was trimmed by 6 bases and V by 5 bases; bases with no gene match: 13. This CDR3 comprises 16 residues. The CDR3, as DNA: TGCGCCAGCAGCGCCAGGGGCCGGGACAGCTTCAATGAGCAGTTCTTC. It codes for CASSARGRDSFNEQFF.

This clone was seen a single time. The rearrangement joins TRBV28 to TRBJ1-4; TRBD1 might be the D (5 bases). V dropped 3 bases and J dropped 6 bases, with 11 bases sitting between them. The CDR3 runs 14 residues. Per the germline V gene, CDR1 is MDHEN and CDR2 is SYDVKM. The CDR3, as DNA: TGTGCCAGCAGTTTCTCGGGGGAAGATGAAAAACTGTTTTTT. Its protein product is CASSFSGEDEKLFF.

The V gene is TRBV24-1, the J gene TRBJ2-5; D may be TRBD1 (6 bases). Per germline, CDR1 KGHDR and CDR2 SFDVKD. Deletions cut 3 bases from V and 8 bases from J, with 12 bases between. The CDR3 consists of 13 residues. CDR3 DNA sequence: TGTGCCACCAGTGATGCCGCGACAGGTACCCAGTACTTC. Its translation: CATSDAATGTQYF.

The chain is built from TRBV28 and TRBJ2-5; perhaps TRBD2 as D (6 bases). With 1 base removed from V and 3 bases from J, the gap between germline ends came to 12 bases. Germline CDR1 and CDR2: MDHEN and SYDVKM. CDR3 length equals 15 residues. The CDR3, as DNA: TGTGCCAGCAGTTTATTTAGGACGGGAGAAGAGACCCAGTACTTC. Translated: CASSLFRTGEETQYF.

This clone was seen once. The chain employs TRBV11-3 and TRBJ2-3; 8 positions agree with TRBD2. The CDR3 is made up of 17 amino acids. The junction had 12 bases not matched to a gene; V was cut back by 1 base and J by 6 bases. Germline V CDR1 and CDR2: SGHNT, YENEEA. The CDR3, as DNA: TGTGCCAGCAGCTTAGCTATACTAGCGGAAGAGGGGGATACGCAGTATTTT. This codes for CASSLAILAEEGDTQYF.

This clone was seen many times. The CDR3 here is CASRPTGLGSPLHF. The DNA of the CDR3 is TGTGCCAGCAGGCCCACAGGGTTGGGTTCACCCCTCCACTTT. The chain carries TRBV28 and TRBJ1-6, with a tentative D call TRBD1 (6 bases). V dropped 6 bases and J dropped 9 bases, with 15 bases sitting between them. The germline V gene has CDR1 MDHEN and CDR2 SYDVKM. The CDR3 totals 14 residues.

This chain joins TRBV10-3 and TRBJ2-5, with TRBD1 as a possible D gene (5 bases). V was shortened by 5 bases and J by 2 bases, with 15 bases between the two germline ends. CDR1 ENHRY and CDR2 SYGVKD come from the germline V gene. This CDR3 contains 15 residues. The CDR3 protein is CAISPGLGQQETQYF. The CDR3 nucleotides read TGTGCCATCAGTCCAGGCCTCGGACAACAAGAGACCCAGTACTTC.